These 14 T cell receptor beta chains were all obtained from the same sample, sequenced in a study of response to subunit inactivated influenza vaccine. A single record per CDR3 protein comes from TCRdb applying MiXCR to the RT-PCR reads. Of roughly 620,000 distinct CDR3 sequences in the sample, 10% to 12% were seen once. The sample also formed part of further work on T cells expressing NK-cell markers. As that report states: It was by 5'RACE template switching with UMIs that TCR beta cDNA was made.

The sequencing used PBMCs from blood, collected on the day of vaccination. The receptors here all came from a man aged 45-65 years who received an inactivated influenza vaccine.

The gene calls are TRBV7-9 and TRBJ2-7, with D possibly being TRBD1 (6 bases). V was shortened by 5 bases and J by 6 bases, with 14 bases between the two germline ends. The V gene's germline CDR1 is SEHNR and CDR2 FQNEAQ (reference sequence). This CDR3 comprises 13 residues. CDR3 in DNA: TGTGCCAGCAGCCAGACAGGAGTTTTCGAGCAGTACTTC. Translation: CASSQTGVFEQYF.

This clonotype was counted ten times or more. The V and J genes are TRBV5-1 and TRBJ1-2; tentatively, D is TRBD1 (5 bases). Trimming took off 3 bases at V and 8 bases at J, with 17 bases between the two ends. This CDR3 is built from 14 residues. The germline gives CDR1 SGHRS, CDR2 YFSETQ. The CDR3 region has the DNA TGCGCCAGCAGCTACAGGAGCGCCGGCGCGGGCTACACCTTC. Its protein is CASSYRSAGAGYTF.

The sample holds many counts of this clonotype. At one boundary the junction diverges from the germline segment, which might be a read error. V usage is TRBV20-1 and J usage is TRBJ1-5; D is perhaps TRBD1 (6 bases). The CDR3 loop spans 15 amino acids. CDR1 and CDR2 from the germline V gene are DFQATT and SNEGSKA (reference sequence). The CDR3 here is CSARGQGYSNQPQHF. The CDR3 DNA reads as TGCAGTGCCAGAGGGCAGGGGTATAGCAATCAGCCCCAGCATTTT.

This clonotype was seen more than once but under ten times. V gene TRBV4-3 combines with J gene TRBJ2-2; D possibly corresponds to TRBD1 (5 bases). This CDR3 has 16 residues. Between the trimmed V and J ends, which lost 1 base and 4 bases, there was a span of 13 bases. Germline CDR1 and CDR2: LGHNA and YSLEER. CDR3 residues: CASSQAAGIGTGELFF. CDR3 sequence (DNA): TGCGCCAGCAGCCAAGCCGCAGGGATAGGCACCGGGGAGCTGTTTTTT.

The gene calls are TRBV6-2 or TRBV6-3 and TRBJ2-1, with unresolved D. This CDR3 spans 14 amino acids. Trimming took off 10 bases at V and 0 bases at J, with 13 bases between the two ends. Per germline, CDR1 MNHEY and CDR2 SVGEGT. The CDR3 DNA reads as TGTGCCACCGAAACAAGGAGCTCCTACAATGAGCAGTTCTTC. It is translated as CATETRSSYNEQFF.

The chain joins TRBV20-1 to TRBJ2-1, with TRBD2 matching 10 bases. The V gene end was trimmed by 1 base and the J gene end by 0 bases; junction bases not matched to a gene: 6. This CDR3 has 17 amino acids. Per germline, CDR1 DFQATT and CDR2 SNEGSKA (reference sequence). CDR3 coding DNA: TGCAGTGCTAGAGTAGCGGGGGGTCCTAGCTCCTACAATGAGCAGTTCTTC. Its protein is CSARVAGGPSSYNEQFF.

This chain uses TRBV7-9 with TRBJ1-2; D perhaps matches TRBD1 (6 bases). Germline V gives CDR1 SEHNR, CDR2 FQNEAQ (reference sequence). The V end was cut by 5 bases, the J end by 6 bases, with 19 bases between. CDR3 size: 15 residues. CDR3 region: CASSPSGLGGDGYTF. DNA for the CDR3: TGTGCCAGCAGCCCTTCGGGACTCGGGGGCGATGGCTACACCTTC.

The chain links TRBV20-1 to TRBJ2-7; the D gene is possibly TRBD1 (5 bases). Germline V gene sequence: CDR1 DFQATT, CDR2 SNEGSKA (reference sequence). This CDR3 has 15 amino acids. The ends were cut back, 5 bases at V and 0 bases at J, with 17 bases in the middle. The CDR3 reads CSADHRPGNSYEQYF. CDR3 nucleotides: TGCAGTGCTGATCACCGGCCAGGGAACTCCTACGAGCAGTACTTC.

V and J are TRBV28 and TRBJ2-7, with D perhaps matching TRBD1 (6 bases). This CDR3 comprises 12 residues. V was clipped by 11 bases and J by 0 bases, with 11 bases between them. Germline-derived CDR1 and CDR2 are MDHEN and SYDVKM. The chain's CDR3 is CALRGSSYEQYF. CDR3 bases: TGTGCCCTCAGGGGAAGCTCCTACGAGCAGTACTTC.

V is TRBV20-1 and J is TRBJ1-5; tentative D call: TRBD1 (5 bases). This CDR3 comprises 13 residues. Germline loops: CDR1 DFQATT, CDR2 SNEGSKA (reference sequence). V was cut by 3 bases and J by 5 bases, with 11 bases left in between. This chain's CDR3 is CSASEGAYQPQHF. CDR3 DNA: TGCAGTGCTAGTGAAGGGGCCTATCAGCCCCAGCATTTT.

The CDR3 DNA is TGTGCCAGCAGTTACTCCGGGGTCGACGGCTACACCTTC. It translates to CASSYSGVDGYTF. The chain employs TRBV6-6 and TRBJ1-2; no clear D. Trimming took 0 bases from V and 8 from J, leaving 10 bases between them. The CDR3 covers 13 residues. Germline V CDR1 and CDR2: MNHNY, SVGAGI (reference sequence).

V is TRBV29-1 and J is TRBJ2-3; D is undetermined. Trimming took off 6 bases at V and 1 base at J, with 20 bases between the two ends. The CDR3 is made up of 16 amino acids. The germline V gene has CDR1 SQVTM and CDR2 ANQGSEA. The CDR3: CSVRKGPLVGTDTQYF. The CDR3 DNA reads TGCAGCGTCCGTAAAGGGCCCCTAGTAGGCACAGATACGCAGTATTTT.

This clonotype came up a few times. This rearrangement joins TRBV28 to TRBJ2-1; the match to TRBD2 covers 12 bases. The germline V gene has CDR1 MDHEN and CDR2 SYDVKM. V dropped 3 bases and J dropped 6; count of bases not matched to a gene: 18. The CDR3 runs 20 residues. This CDR3 is CASSFSVASGRASLGNEQFF. CDR3 nucleotides: TGTGCCAGCAGTTTTTCAGTGGCTAGCGGGAGGGCCAGTCTAGGCAATGAGCAGTTCTTC.

This clonotype was counted only a few times. The V call is TRBV20-1, the J call TRBJ2-3; 7 positions agree with TRBD2. V gave up 7 bases and J gave up 0 bases; unmatched junction bases: 4. The CDR3 length is 13 residues. From germline, CDR1 is DFQATT and CDR2 SNEGSKA (reference sequence). The CDR3 region has the DNA TGCAGTGGGGAGGGATTAAGCACAGATACGCAGTATTTT. Protein: CSGEGLSTDTQYF.